This T cell receptor beta chain derives from a study of blood T cell repertoires in COVID-19. Overall study context: From the United States, Italy and Spain came samples of acute and convalescent COVID-19. Sources were T cells, B-cell-depleted T cells, or PBMCs; the material itself was cDNA or gDNA.

In the original processing: Amplification with reference gene primers provided the estimates of nucleated cell counts. Produced via immunoSEQ multiplex PCR; TCRdb's table is partial and in-frame only. The V and J calls and the clone size are those of that table, but D and trimming were determined from the DNA. The sample gives around 160,000 clones, about 77% of which show up once; about 15% is in the top ten. V dropped 2 bases and J dropped 6 bases, with 7 bases sitting between them. The CDR3 has 12 residues. Germline-derived CDR1 and CDR2 are SNHLY and FYNNEI. This clonotype was obtained from an elderly woman with acute or convalescent COVID-19. The rearrangement uses TRBV2 and TRBJ1-1, with D perhaps TRBD1 (5 bases). The sample consisted of peripheral blood. The CDR3 sequence is CASSEQGPEAFF. The CDR3 nucleotides are TGTGCCAGCAGTGAACAGGGCCCTGAAGCTTTCTTT.